This TCR beta chain was obtained from a study of T cells in Graves' hyperthyroidism and ophthalmopathy. Study findings and constraints: Most clonotypes expanded in the thyroid (above 0.001) were also present in blood.

RNA transcripts were the template for amplifying TCR beta CDR3 regions. Carried out on the TCR CDR3, a first-round RT-PCR used the HTBI primer set. Via MiXCR, TCRdb re-called the multiplex PCR reads, giving one row per CDR3 protein. The sample consists of under 300,000 distinct CDR3 sequences, roughly an eighth of them appearing once. Across 18 months, stable Graves' hyperthyroidism was marked by no progression to ophthalmopathy. Uncontrolled infections, other autoimmune diseases, pregnancy or lactation led to exclusion of patients. Diagnoses rested on clinical symptoms, serum thyroxine and TRAb, thyroid ultrasound and orbital computed tomography. Many counts were recorded for this clonotype. Antigen: not known. The ends were cut back, 0 bases at V and 0 bases at J, with 11 bases in the middle. Per germline, CDR1 SGHRS and CDR2 YFSETQ. The CDR3 sequence is 16 residues long.

The clonotype originates from a woman aged 40 to 50 with Graves' hyperthyroidism. Material: blood. J is TRBJ2-3 and V is TRBV5-1, with D possibly TRBD1 on 5 matching bases. CDR3 sequence (DNA): TGCGCCAGCAGCTTGGGACAGCTATCTAGCACAGATACGCAGTATTTT. Its protein is CASSLGQLSSTDTQYF. Using reference TRBV5-1 and TRBJ2-3 for the parts outside the CDR3, the full variable domain is KAGVTQTPRYLIKTRGQQVTLSCSPISGHRSVSWYQQTPGQGLQFLFEYFSETQRNKGNFPGRFSGRQFSNSRSEMNVSTLELGDSALYLCASSLGQLSSTDTQYFGPGTRLTVL.